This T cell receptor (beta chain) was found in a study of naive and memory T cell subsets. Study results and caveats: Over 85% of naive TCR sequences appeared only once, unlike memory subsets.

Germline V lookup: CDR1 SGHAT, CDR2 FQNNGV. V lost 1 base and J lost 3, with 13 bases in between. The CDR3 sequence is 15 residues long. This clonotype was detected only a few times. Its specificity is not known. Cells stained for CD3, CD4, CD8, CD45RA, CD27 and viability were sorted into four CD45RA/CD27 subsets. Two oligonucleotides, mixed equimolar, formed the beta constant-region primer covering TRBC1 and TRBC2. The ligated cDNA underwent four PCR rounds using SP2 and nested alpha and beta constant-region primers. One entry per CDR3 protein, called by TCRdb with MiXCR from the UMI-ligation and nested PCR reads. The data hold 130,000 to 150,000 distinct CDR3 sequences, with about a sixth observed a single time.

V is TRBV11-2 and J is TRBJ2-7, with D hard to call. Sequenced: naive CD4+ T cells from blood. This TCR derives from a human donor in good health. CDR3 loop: CASSLALAPFYEQYF. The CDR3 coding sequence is TGTGCCAGCAGCTTAGCCCTCGCACCCTTCTACGAGCAGTACTTC.